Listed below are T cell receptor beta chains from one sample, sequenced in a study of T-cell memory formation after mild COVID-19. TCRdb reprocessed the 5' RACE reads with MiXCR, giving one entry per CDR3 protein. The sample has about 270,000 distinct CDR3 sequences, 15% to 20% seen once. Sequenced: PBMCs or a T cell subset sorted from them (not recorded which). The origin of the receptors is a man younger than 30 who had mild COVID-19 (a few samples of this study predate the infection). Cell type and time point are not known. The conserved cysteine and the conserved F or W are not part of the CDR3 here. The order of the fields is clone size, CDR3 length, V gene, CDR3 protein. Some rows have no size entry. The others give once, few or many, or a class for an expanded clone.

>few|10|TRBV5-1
ASSSDRWEQY
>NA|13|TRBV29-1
SVEIAGANTGELF
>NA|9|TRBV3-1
ASSQEKTQY
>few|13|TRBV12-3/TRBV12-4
ASSLFVGGGETQY
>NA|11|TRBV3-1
ASSQEGVGPQH
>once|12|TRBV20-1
SATRTGGNEKLF
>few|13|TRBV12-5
ASATSKRYQETQY
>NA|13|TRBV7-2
ASSFYLRGAETQY
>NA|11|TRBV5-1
ASRRGSDSPLH
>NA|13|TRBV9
ASSVDIQRGQPQH
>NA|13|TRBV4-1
ASSHPGLVPYEQY
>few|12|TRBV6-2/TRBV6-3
ASSYSGSRNEQF
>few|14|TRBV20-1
SALKERDRAFYGYT
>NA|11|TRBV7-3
ASSMDRNNEQF
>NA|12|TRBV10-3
AISASHTGGEQF
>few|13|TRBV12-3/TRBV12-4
ASSLRTGERSPLH
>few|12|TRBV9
ASSVEAGTYGYT
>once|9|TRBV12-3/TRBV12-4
ASSEGGTIY